Detailed here is one T cell receptor (beta chain). This entry comes from a study of blood T cell repertoires in COVID-19. Produced via immunoSEQ multiplex PCR; TCRdb's table is partial and in-frame only. The sample has 350,000 to 400,000 clones, approximately 91% seen once. Living in under 30 US areas, the participants were between 18 and 89 years of age. Participants reported their clinical history, and cohort assignment relied on those reports. V dropped 0 bases and J dropped 4 bases, with 4 bases sitting between them. The germline CDR1 and CDR2 sequences are SGHVS and FQNEAQ. The CDR3 totals 13 residues.

The genes are TRBV7-8 and TRBJ1-5; D gene uncertain. The TCR originated in a woman between 35 and 50 years old who had been exposed to COVID-19. Material: PBMCs or T cells enriched from blood (not recorded which). The CDR3 DNA sequence: TGTGCCAGCAGCTTAGCCTTAAATCAGCCCCAGCATTTT. Its protein is CASSLALNQPQHF.